This T cell receptor beta chain was recorded in a study of cytomegalovirus exposure and HLA in healthy donors. Regarding the study as a whole: Accounts indicate the classifier identified cytomegalovirus status with strong specificity and sensitivity. Being productive about 87% or about 30% of the time was typical of most TCR beta V segments in an earlier analysis. Later analysis suggested most CMV-associated TCR beta chains were HLA-restricted. TCR beta V- and J-gene trimming was later associated with a missense DCLRE1C variant.

The PCR employed 60 Vbeta primers together with 13 Jbeta primers. TCRdb keeps only in-frame clones here, not all; method: immunoSEQ multiplex PCR. The sample holds 100,000 to 150,000 clones; roughly 82% are singletons and the top ten take roughly 2.7%. The CDR3 totals 14 residues. V trimming: 4 bases; J trimming: 1 base; junction bases outside the gene matches: 1. The germline V gene has CDR1 SGDLS and CDR2 YYNGEE. For this clone: What it binds is unknown.

This clonotype was obtained from a middle-aged man in good health and CMV-seronegative. The sequencing sample was made of PBMCs. The rearrangement links TRBV9 to TRBJ2-2; 7 bases are a match to TRBD1. CDR3 bases: TGTGCCAGCAGCCCAGGGGGGAACACCGGGGAGCTGTTTTTT. Protein product: CASSPGGNTGELFF.